The 7 T cell receptor beta chains reported below all come from one sample, sequenced in a study of blood T cell repertoires in COVID-19. This table comes from immunoSEQ multiplex PCR, and its TCRdb copy is limited to in-frame clones, with some not included. The data show roughly 250,000 clones, 80% to 90% seen once. The sequencing sample was made of peripheral blood. The receptors were sampled from a woman in her fifties or sixties with acute or convalescent COVID-19.

The genes are TRBV9 and TRBJ2-5; TRBD2 is a possible D gene (5 bases). CDR1 and CDR2 from the germline V gene are SGDLS and YYNGEE. The V end lost 4 bases, the J end lost 2 bases, and 15 bases lay between the germline ends. The CDR3 totals 15 residues. In DNA, the CDR3 is TGTGCCAGCAGCCCAGAGGGTTGGGGTCAAGAGACCCAGTACTTC. Amino acid sequence: CASSPEGWGQETQYF.

The chain has TRBV7-8 and TRBJ1-4; 10 bases are shared with TRBD1. The V gene's germline CDR1 is SGHVS and CDR2 FQNEAQ. The CDR3 contains 16 residues. V gave up 5 bases and J gave up 4 bases; unmatched junction bases: 7. Here the CDR3 reads CASSPDRGRVNEKLFF. The CDR3 nucleotides are TGTGCCAGCAGCCCAGACAGGGGGCGAGTTAATGAAAAACTGTTTTTT.

The chain links TRBV19 to TRBJ1-2; perhaps TRBD1 as D (5 bases). This CDR3 has 14 residues. Germline V gene lookup returns CDR1 LNHDA and CDR2 SQIVND (reference sequence). The CDR3 DNA sequence: TGTGGGAGCAGATCTACAGGCTACAACTATGGCTACACCTTC. Amino acid sequence: CGSRSTGYNYGYTF.

The genes are TRBV5-1 and TRBJ2-5; TRBD1 aligns across 7 bases. The CDR3 extends over 14 amino acids. From germline, CDR1 is SGHRS and CDR2 YFSETQ. Trimming at V came to 4 bases and at J to 0 bases, leaving 3 bases not matched to a gene. The CDR3 sequence is CASSGQVYQETQYF. The CDR3 bases are TGCGCCAGCAGCGGACAGGTCTACCAAGAGACCCAGTACTTC.

This rearrangement joins TRBV6-5 to TRBJ2-3, with D perhaps TRBD2 (5 bases). This CDR3 comprises 16 residues. V lost 2 bases, J lost 0 bases, and 12 bases lay in between. The germline CDR1 and CDR2 sequences are MNHEY and SVGAGI. CDR3 region: CASSYDAGSSTDTQYF. The CDR3 DNA reads as TGTGCCAGCAGTTACGACGCGGGTTCTAGCACAGATACGCAGTATTTT.

The genes are TRBV15 and TRBJ2-1, with D possibly TRBD2 on 6 matching bases. Germline V gene data show CDR1 as LNHNV and CDR2 as YYDKDF (reference sequence). The CDR3 is made up of 18 amino acids. Trimming left V 4 bases short and J 0 bases short, with 19 bases between. Written as DNA, the CDR3 is TGTGCCACCAGCAATCCCTGGGGTAGCGGAAACTCCTACAATGAGCAGTTCTTC. Protein product: CATSNPWGSGNSYNEQFF.

The chain is built from TRBV28 and TRBJ1-2; tentative D call: TRBD1 (6 bases). Germline V lookup: CDR1 MDHEN, CDR2 SYDVKM. The CDR3 length is 14 residues. V was clipped by 5 bases and J by 3 bases, with 13 bases between them. The CDR3 bases are TGTGCCAGCAGTCAACAGGGTCTTGACTATGGCTACACCTTC. As protein: CASSQQGLDYGYTF.